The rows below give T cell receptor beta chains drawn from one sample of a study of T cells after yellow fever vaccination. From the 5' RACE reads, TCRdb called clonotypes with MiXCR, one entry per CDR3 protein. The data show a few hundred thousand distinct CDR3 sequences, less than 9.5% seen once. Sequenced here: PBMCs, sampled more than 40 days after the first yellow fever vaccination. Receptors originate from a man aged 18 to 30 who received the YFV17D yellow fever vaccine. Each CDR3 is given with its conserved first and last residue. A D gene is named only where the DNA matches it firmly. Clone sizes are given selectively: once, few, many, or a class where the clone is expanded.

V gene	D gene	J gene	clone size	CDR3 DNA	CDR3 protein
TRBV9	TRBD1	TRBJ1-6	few	TGTGCCAGCAGCGCAGGGGGACGGAATTCACCCCTCCACTTT	CASSAGGRNSPLHF
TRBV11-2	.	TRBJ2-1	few	TGTGCCAGCAGCTTGGATCTTTGGAGGGCCATTGAGCAGTTCTTC	CASSLDLWRAIEQFF
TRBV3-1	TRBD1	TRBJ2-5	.	TGTGCCAGCAGCTTCTTTACAGGGGACCCTCCAATGCCACCCCAAGAGACCCAGTACTTC	CASSFFTGDPPMPPQETQYF
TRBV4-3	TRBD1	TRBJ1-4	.	TGCGCCAGCAGCCGACAGGGAATCGGCGAAAAACTGTTTTTT	CASSRQGIGEKLFF
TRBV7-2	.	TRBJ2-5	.	TGTGCCAGCAGCTTAGCGTCCTCTCCCGGGGAGACCCAGTACTTC	CASSLASSPGETQYF
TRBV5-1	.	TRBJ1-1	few	TGCGCCAGCAGCTTAACGGTTACGAACACTGAAGCTTTCTTT	CASSLTVTNTEAFF
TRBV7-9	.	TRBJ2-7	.	TGTGCCAGCAGCTTATCTACCTTATTGGGACAGCAGTACTTC	CASSLSTLLGQQYF
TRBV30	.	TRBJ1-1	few	TGTGCCTGGAGTGTACACCTTAACACTGAAGCTTTCTTT	CAWSVHLNTEAFF
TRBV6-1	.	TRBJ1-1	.	TGTGCCAGCAGTGGTGGACAGACCGGGGAAGCTTTCTTT	CASSGGQTGEAFF
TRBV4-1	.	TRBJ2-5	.	TGCGCCAGCAGCCAAGCCCTCGACCCTAGCGAAGTGAAGACCCAGTACTTC	CASSQALDPSEVKTQYF
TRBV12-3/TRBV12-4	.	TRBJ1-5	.	TGTGCCAGCAGTTTAATTGGGGAAGGTCAGCCCCAGCATTTT	CASSLIGEGQPQHF
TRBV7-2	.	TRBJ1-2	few	TGTGCCAGCAGCTTATCATTCCGGGACGCCGATAACTATGGCTACACCTTC	CASSLSFRDADNYGYTF
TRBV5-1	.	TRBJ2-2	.	TGCGCCAGCAGCCCACCGTCTCGGGGGAGCACCGGGGAGCTGTTTTTT	CASSPPSRGSTGELFF
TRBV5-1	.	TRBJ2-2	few	TGCGCCAGCAAAGGGCCCCCGAACACCGGGGAGCTGTTTTTT	CASKGPPNTGELFF
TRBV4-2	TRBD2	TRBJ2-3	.	TGTGCCAGCAGCCACCAGCGGGGGTCGACAGATACGCAGTATTTT	CASSHQRGSTDTQYF
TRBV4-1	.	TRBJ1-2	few	TGCGCCAGCAGCCAAGACTCCCCTGGGGGAGTCTATGGCTACACCTTC	CASSQDSPGGVYGYTF